This T cell receptor beta chain was retrieved from a study of CXCR3 chemokines and chemotherapy response in bladder cancer. V was pared by 8 bases and J by 7 bases, with 13 bases of the junction left unmatched. The CDR3 consists of 15 residues. This clonotype showed up many times. One entry per CDR3 protein results from TCRdb running MiXCR on the PCR reads. The sample records about 13,000 distinct CDR3 sequences, 9.5% to 15% being singletons. The biological material was taken from a patient whose treatment included neoadjuvant chemotherapy. The genes are TRBV12-3 or TRBV12-4 and TRBJ2-2; TRBD2 agrees at 7 bases. This receptor was identified in a human donor with bladder cancer that did not respond to neoadjuvant chemotherapy. The CDR3 DNA is TGTGCCAGCCATTTCGGAGGGAGGGCCCACGGGGAGCTGTTTTTT. Protein: CASHFGGRAHGELFF.